Listed below are T cell receptor beta chains from one sample, sequenced in a study of T-cell reconstitution after alpha-beta-depleted transplantation in children. TCRdb re-analysed the PCR reads in MiXCR, keeping a single row per CDR3 protein. The sample lists about 130,000 distinct CDR3 sequences; 8.5% to 10% were seen once. This sample comprised PBMCs, mostly from graft donor cells, obtained 180 days after TCRalphabeta/CD19-depleted stem cell transplant. Receptors were obtained from a girl in the first two years of life who had a stem cell transplant for combined immunodeficiency, so the T cells may come from the graft donor. Each CDR3 is given with its conserved first and last residue. A D gene is named only where the DNA matches it firmly. The listing skips clone size in some rows; elsewhere it reads once, few, many or a size class.

clone_size | d_call | j_call | v_call | cdr3_nt | cdr3_aa
. | TRBD2 | TRBJ2-3 | TRBV6-2/TRBV6-3 | TGTGCCAGCAGCTCGGGACTAGCGGGAGGCTCAGGCACAGATACGCAGTATTTT | CASSSGLAGGSGTDTQYF
few | TRBD1 | TRBJ1-2 | TRBV20-1 | TGCAGTGCTAGCCCCGCGGACAGGGCCTATGGCTACACCTTC | CSASPADRAYGYTF
few | TRBD2 | TRBJ2-1 | TRBV6-2/TRBV6-3 | TGTGCCAGCAGTTCCTATCCTAGCGGGGGGGCTGGAAATGAGCAGTTCTTC | CASSSYPSGGAGNEQFF
few | TRBD1 | TRBJ2-7 | TRBV29-1 | TGCAGCGTTACAGGAGGACAGGGGGCTTTCTACGAGCAGTACTTC | CSVTGGQGAFYEQYF
many | . | TRBJ1-5 | TRBV6-5 | TGTGCCAGCAGTTACTCGGTTACAGGGATGAATCAGCCCCAGCATTTT | CASSYSVTGMNQPQHF
few | TRBD2 | TRBJ2-1 | TRBV19 | TGTGCCAGTAGCGCCGGGACTAGCGGGAGATTGGAGCAGTTCTTC | CASSAGTSGRLEQFF
many | . | TRBJ2-7 | TRBV7-2 | TGTGCCAGCAGCTTAGCTGCCGGCCTTTACGAGCAGTACTTC | CASSLAAGLYEQYF
few | . | TRBJ1-1 | TRBV28 | TGTGCCAGCAGCTCGGGGGAGGGGGCTGAAGCTTTCTTT | CASSSGEGAEAFF
few | . | TRBJ2-5 | TRBV5-1 | TGCGCCAGCAGCCACGACAGAGGTTGGGAGACCCAGTACTTC | CASSHDRGWETQYF
few | . | TRBJ2-7 | TRBV5-1 | TGCGCCAGCAGCCAACCCGGACAGTACGAGCAGTACTTC | CASSQPGQYEQYF
. | TRBD2 | TRBJ2-1 | TRBV5-4 | TGTGCCAGCAGCTTGGGTGGGACTAGGTCAAATGAGCAGTTCTTC | CASSLGGTRSNEQFF
few | . | TRBJ2-5 | TRBV7-8 | TGTGCCAGCAGCCCCTCGAGACCTCGAGGGGCCCAGTACTTC | CASSPSRPRGAQYF
. | . | TRBJ2-1 | TRBV24-1 | TGTGCCACCAGCGATCGCATGGAGGGTAATGAGCAGTTCTTC | CATSDRMEGNEQFF
few | TRBD2 | TRBJ2-7 | TRBV20-1 | TGCAGTGCTAGAGGACTAGCGGCTGTCTACGAGCAGTACTTC | CSARGLAAVYEQYF
few | . | TRBJ1-1 | TRBV9 | TGTGCCAGCAGCGTGCTCCCGGGCCACACTGAAGCTTTCTTT | CASSVLPGHTEAFF
few | TRBD2 | TRBJ2-7 | TRBV7-2 | TGTGCCAGCAGCTCCGGGACTAGCGGGAGAATCCCCTACGAGCAGTACTTC | CASSSGTSGRIPYEQYF
few | . | TRBJ1-5 | TRBV12-3/TRBV12-4 | TGTGCCAGCAGTTTAGGATATCAGCCCCAGCATTTT | CASSLGYQPQHF
few | TRBD2 | TRBJ2-7 | TRBV20-1 | TGCAGTGCTAGAAAGGGACTAGTGGTCGAGCAGTACTTC | CSARKGLVVEQYF
many | . | TRBJ2-1 | TRBV9 | TGTGCCAGCAGCCCCGGGACCTACAATGAGCAGTTCTTC | CASSPGTYNEQFF
few | . | TRBJ1-2 | TRBV10-3 | TGTGCCATCAGCCATTCGGACACTTACTATGGCTACACCTTC | CAISHSDTYYGYTF
. | . | TRBJ2-3 | TRBV5-1 | TGCGCCAGCAGTTTAACCGGGACCAGGGGGGCAGATACGCAGTATTTT | CASSLTGTRGADTQYF
few | . | TRBJ2-7 | TRBV20-1 | TGCAGTGCTGATAAGGGGGTTACCGAGCAGTACTTC | CSADKGVTEQYF
. | . | TRBJ1-2 | TRBV6-5 | TGTGCCAGCGGGCGGGGAAACTATGGCTACACCTTC | CASGRGNYGYTF
many | . | TRBJ2-7 | TRBV12-3/TRBV12-4 | TGTGCCAGCAGTTTTGGCCTCCTGGAGCAGTACTTC | CASSFGLLEQYF
. | TRBD1 | TRBJ1-4 | TRBV7-7 | TGTGCCAGCAGCTCTACCGGGACAGGGGCTTTTAATGAAAAACTGTTTTTT | CASSSTGTGAFNEKLFF
few | . | TRBJ1-1 | TRBV5-1 | TGCGCCAGCAGCTACAAGGGGTGGGGCACTGAAGCTTTCTTT | CASSYKGWGTEAFF
. | . | TRBJ2-1 | TRBV11-3 | TGTGCCAGCAGCTTAAGCTTCGCGGGCAATGAGCAGTTCTTC | CASSLSFAGNEQFF
few | . | TRBJ2-1 | TRBV18 | TGTGCCAGCTCACCGCAACAGGGATTCAATGAGCAGTTCTTC | CASSPQQGFNEQFF
few | . | TRBJ2-7 | TRBV18 | TGTGCCAGCTCACCACCGATCGGGCGGAAACACTACGAGCAGTACTTC | CASSPPIGRKHYEQYF
few | TRBD2 | TRBJ2-2 | TRBV5-1 | TGCGCCAGCAGCTTGATACTAGCGGGGGAGAACACCGGGGAGCTGTTTTTT | CASSLILAGENTGELFF
. | TRBD2 | TRBJ2-2 | TRBV7-2 | TGTGCCAGCAGCCCTCGGGGGGGGATAAGCACCGGGGAGCTGTTTTTT | CASSPRGGISTGELFF
few | . | TRBJ2-1 | TRBV12-3/TRBV12-4 | TGTGCCAGCAGTTTAGGGCCTAGCGGGACAGGCTACAATGAGCAGTTCTTC | CASSLGPSGTGYNEQFF
. | TRBD1 | TRBJ1-3 | TRBV6-5 | TGTGCCAGCAGTTACTCGGACAGGGGCGGAAACACCATATATTTT | CASSYSDRGGNTIYF
many | . | TRBJ2-1 | TRBV12-3/TRBV12-4 | TGTGCCAGCAGCCCTGCTCTCGGTGAGCAGTTCTTC | CASSPALGEQFF
many | TRBD2 | TRBJ2-3 | TRBV12-3/TRBV12-4 | TGTGCCAGCAGTCCTGGGGTAGCGGGAGGCCCGGATACGCAGTATTTT | CASSPGVAGGPDTQYF
. | TRBD1 | TRBJ2-7 | TRBV5-1 | TGCGCCAGCAGCTCTCCTACGGGACAGGCGACCTACGAGCAGTACTTC | CASSSPTGQATYEQYF
. | TRBD2 | TRBJ2-3 | TRBV10-3 | TGTGCCACCAGGACTAGCGGGAGGGCCGAGGCAGATACGCAGTATTTT | CATRTSGRAEADTQYF
few | TRBD2 | TRBJ2-7 | TRBV5-4 | TGTGCCAGCAGCCTTGGGACTAGCGATTCCTACGAGCAGTACTTC | CASSLGTSDSYEQYF
few | TRBD2 | TRBJ2-2 | TRBV27 | TGTGCCAGCAGTTTATTGGGACTAGCGGGAGAGGACACCGGGGAGCTGTTTTTT | CASSLLGLAGEDTGELFF
few | TRBD1 | TRBJ2-7 | TRBV7-2 | TGTGCCAGCAGCTTAGCCGACCAGATTTGGACAGGGGCTTACTCCTACGAGCAGTACTTC | CASSLADQIWTGAYSYEQYF
few | TRBD2 | TRBJ2-3 | TRBV12-3/TRBV12-4 | TGTGCCAGCAGTTTAGGACTAGCGGGGGGGCCCGCAGATACGCAGTATTTT | CASSLGLAGGPADTQYF
. | . | TRBJ1-4 | TRBV7-2 | TGTGCCAGCAGCTTAGTAGGGCACCAGGGAGGAAAACTGTTTTTT | CASSLVGHQGGKLFF
. | . | TRBJ2-5 | TRBV12-3/TRBV12-4 | TGTGCCAGCAGCCCAGCGGGAGAGACCCAGTACTTC | CASSPAGETQYF
few | TRBD1 | TRBJ2-1 | TRBV4-3 | TGCGCCAGCAGCCAAGACCTCGGGACAGGGAGTAATGAGCAGTTCTTC | CASSQDLGTGSNEQFF
. | TRBD1 | TRBJ2-2 | TRBV20-1 | TGCAGTGCCGCCGGGACAGACAACACCGGGGAGCTGTTTTTT | CSAAGTDNTGELFF
. | TRBD2 | TRBJ2-2 | TRBV12-3/TRBV12-4 | TGTGCCAGCACCTCTAGCGGGAGGGCGGTCGGGGAGCTGTTTTTT | CASTSSGRAVGELFF
few | TRBD2 | TRBJ2-3 | TRBV6-5 | TGTGCCAGCAGTTACGCACAGCGGGGAGGGGATACGCAGTATTTT | CASSYAQRGGDTQYF
. | . | TRBJ1-5 | TRBV4-3 | TGCGCCAGCAGCCAAGATCGCAGGGAAGGTCAGCCCCAGCATTTT | CASSQDRREGQPQHF
. | . | TRBJ2-1 | TRBV12-3/TRBV12-4 | TGTGCCAGCAGTCCGGACCTTCACGGCGGGCAGTTCTTC | CASSPDLHGGQFF
few | . | TRBJ1-6 | TRBV18 | TGTGCCAGCTCACCAACGTACCGGGACAAGAATTCACCCCTCCACTTT | CASSPTYRDKNSPLHF
. | TRBD2 | TRBJ2-7 | TRBV7-9 | TGTGCCAGCAGCTTAGCAGGCGGGAGGGCCGCTGGGCAGTACTTC | CASSLAGGRAAGQYF
many | . | TRBJ1-5 | TRBV15 | TGTGCCACCAGCAGACTAACAGATAATCAGCCCCAGCATTTT | CATSRLTDNQPQHF